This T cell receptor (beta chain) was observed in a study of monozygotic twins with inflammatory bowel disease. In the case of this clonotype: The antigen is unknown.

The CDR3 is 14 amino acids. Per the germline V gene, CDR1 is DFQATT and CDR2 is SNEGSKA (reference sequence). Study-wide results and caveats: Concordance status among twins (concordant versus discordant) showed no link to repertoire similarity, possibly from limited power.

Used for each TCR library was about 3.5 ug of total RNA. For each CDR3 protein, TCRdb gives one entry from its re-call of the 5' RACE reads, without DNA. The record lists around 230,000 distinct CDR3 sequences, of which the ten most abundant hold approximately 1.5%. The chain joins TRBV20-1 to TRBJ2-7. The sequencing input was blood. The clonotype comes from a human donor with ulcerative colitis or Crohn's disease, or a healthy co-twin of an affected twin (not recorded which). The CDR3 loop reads CSAIQERTTYEQYF.